This T cell receptor beta chain was identified during a study of blood T cells in healthy people across ages. All donors came from Russia, were Caucasian and healthy, and spanned ages roughly 6 to 95. It was with a sample-barcoded 5' primer and a J-beta primer mix that a second PCR of about 6 to 12 cycles was run. TCRdb called the 5' RACE reads again in MiXCR, with one record for every CDR3 protein. The sample lists about 1.8 million distinct CDR3 sequences; about 50% were seen once. Study results and limitations: Researchers said unsorted PBMCs prevented a conclusive naive versus antigen-experienced comparison. There was no known CMV status for donors, so expanded clonotype changes were possibly confounded.

Regarding this clonotype: The target antigen is unknown. A read error may account for a junction end that differs from germline.

Germline assignment: CDR1 MGHDK and CDR2 SYGVNS. The CDR3 spans 13 residues. The sample taken for sequencing was blood. The chain links TRBV25-1 to TRBJ2-5; D is perhaps TRBD2 (5 bases). The J call could be wrong; TRBJ2-7 is a better fit for the DNA end. This TCR derives from a middle-aged woman in good health. CDR3 region: CAGSESSGSEQYF. DNA of the CDR3: TGTGCCGGCAGTGAATCTTCGGGGTCCGAGCAGTACTTC.